This T cell receptor (beta chain) was captured by sequencing in a study of cytomegalovirus exposure and HLA in healthy donors. Germline V gene lookup returns CDR1 LNHDA and CDR2 SQIVND (reference sequence). Trimming pared 6 bases from V and 0 bases from J, leaving 8 bases between. The CDR3 runs 13 residues. With 60 Vbeta and 13 Jbeta primers, the PCR was carried out. The repertoire was sequenced with immunoSEQ multiplex PCR; TCRdb's copy has only in-frame clones and lacks some. The sample lists 95,000 to 130,000 clones, around three quarters occurring once. The TCR comes from a man aged 30 to 45 in good health and CMV-seropositive. The chain carries TRBV19 and TRBJ1-1; TRBD1 might be the D (6 bases). The sample was PBMCs. As DNA, the CDR3 is TGTGCCAGTAGACAGGGCCTGAACACTGAAGCTTTCTTT. Translating gives CASRQGLNTEAFF. Complete variable domain (other parts from reference TRBV19 and TRBJ1-1): DGGITQSPKYLFRKEGQNVTLSCEQNLNHDAMYWYRQDPGQGLRLIYYSQIVNDFQKGDIAEGYSVSREKKESFPLTVTSAQKNPTAFYLCASRQGLNTEAFFGQGTRLTVV.